Below, one T cell receptor (beta chain) is given with its context. Antigen unknown. PCR used 60 Vbeta primers and 13 Jbeta primers. Only in-frame clones appear in the TCRdb table, and some are missing; sequencing was by immunoSEQ multiplex PCR. The table lists about 120,000 clones, about three quarters of them singletons. This record belongs to a study of cytomegalovirus exposure and HLA in healthy donors. The wider study: Caucasian-associated ancestry cluster membership applied to around 80% of about 370 genotyped donors.

There are 15 residues in the CDR3. Germline assignment: CDR1 SNHLY and CDR2 FYNNEI. The V and J ends lost 11 bases and 1 base respectively, with 19 bases between them. Findings of the study overall: Accounts indicate the classifier identified cytomegalovirus status with strong specificity and sensitivity. TCR beta V- and J-gene trimming was later associated with a missense DCLRE1C variant.

V and J are TRBV2 and TRBJ2-3, with TRBD2 as a possible D gene (6 bases). Sequencing was done on a sample of PBMCs. This receptor was identified in a human donor in good health. The CDR3 sequence: CARSGEKRGTDTQYF. The CDR3 DNA follows: TGTGCCCGCTCTGGGGAAAAGCGGGGCACAGATACGCAGTATTTT.